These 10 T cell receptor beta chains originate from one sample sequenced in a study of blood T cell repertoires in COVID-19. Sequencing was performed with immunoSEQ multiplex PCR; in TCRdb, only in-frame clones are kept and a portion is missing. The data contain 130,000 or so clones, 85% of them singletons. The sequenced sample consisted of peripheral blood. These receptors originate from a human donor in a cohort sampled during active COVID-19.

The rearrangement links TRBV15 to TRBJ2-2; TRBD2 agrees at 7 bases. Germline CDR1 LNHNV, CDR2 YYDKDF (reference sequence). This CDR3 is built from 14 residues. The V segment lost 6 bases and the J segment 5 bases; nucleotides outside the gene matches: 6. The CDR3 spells CATRSGGGTGELFF. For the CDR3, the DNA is TGTGCCACCAGGTCTGGGGGGGGTACCGGGGAGCTGTTTTTT.

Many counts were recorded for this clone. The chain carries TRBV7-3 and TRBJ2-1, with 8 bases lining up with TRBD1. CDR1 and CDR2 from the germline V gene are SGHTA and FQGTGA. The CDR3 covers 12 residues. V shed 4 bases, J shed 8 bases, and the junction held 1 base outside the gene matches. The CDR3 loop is CASSSGQDEQFF. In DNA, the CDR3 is TGTGCCAGCAGCTCGGGACAGGATGAGCAGTTCTTC.

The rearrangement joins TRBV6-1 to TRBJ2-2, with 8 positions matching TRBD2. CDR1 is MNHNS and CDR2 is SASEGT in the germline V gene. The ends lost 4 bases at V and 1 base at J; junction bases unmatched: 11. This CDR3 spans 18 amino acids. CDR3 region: CASSVGTRGSLNTGELFF. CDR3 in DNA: TGTGCCAGCAGTGTAGGGACTAGGGGGTCTCTGAACACCGGGGAGCTGTTTTTT.

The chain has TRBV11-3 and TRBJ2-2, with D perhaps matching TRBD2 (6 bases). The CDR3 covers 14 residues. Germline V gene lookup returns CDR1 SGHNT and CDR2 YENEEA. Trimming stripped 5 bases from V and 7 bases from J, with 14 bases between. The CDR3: CASSPSRRGGELFF. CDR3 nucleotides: TGTGCCAGCAGCCCCAGCCGGAGGGGCGGGGAGCTGTTTTTT.

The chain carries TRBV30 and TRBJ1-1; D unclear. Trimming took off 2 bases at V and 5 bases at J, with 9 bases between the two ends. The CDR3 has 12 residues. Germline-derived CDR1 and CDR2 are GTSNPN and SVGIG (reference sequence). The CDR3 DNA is TGTGCCTGGAGTTCGGAGGCGACTGAAGCTTTCTTT. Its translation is CAWSSEATEAFF.

CDR3 nucleotides: TGCGCCAGCAGCCAAACCCCTACTAGCGGGAGGCCAGATACGCAGTATTTT. As protein: CASSQTPTSGRPDTQYF. The chain links TRBV4-3 to TRBJ2-3, with 12 positions matching TRBD2. Losses at the gene ends were 2 bases for V and 4 bases for J; bases not matched to a gene: 7. Germline V CDR1 and CDR2: LGHNA, YSLEER. The CDR3 contains 17 residues.

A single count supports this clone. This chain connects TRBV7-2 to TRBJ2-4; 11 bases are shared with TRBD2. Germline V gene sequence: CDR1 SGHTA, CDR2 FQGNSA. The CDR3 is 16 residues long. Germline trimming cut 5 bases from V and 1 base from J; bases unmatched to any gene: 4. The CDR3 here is CASSVPSGRAKNIQYF. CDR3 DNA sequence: TGTGCCAGCAGCGTGCCTAGCGGGAGGGCCAAAAACATTCAGTACTTC.

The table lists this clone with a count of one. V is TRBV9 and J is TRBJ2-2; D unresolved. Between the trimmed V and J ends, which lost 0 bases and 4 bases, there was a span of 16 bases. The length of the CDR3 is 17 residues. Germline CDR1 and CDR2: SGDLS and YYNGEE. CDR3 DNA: TGTGCCAGCAGCGTAGGTGACTCCTTTAGTACCACCGGGGAGCTGTTTTTT. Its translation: CASSVGDSFSTTGELFF.

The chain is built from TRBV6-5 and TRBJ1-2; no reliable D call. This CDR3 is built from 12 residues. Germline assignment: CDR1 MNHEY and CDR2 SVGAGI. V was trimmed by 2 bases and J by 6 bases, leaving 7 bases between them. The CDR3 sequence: CASSYGRDGYTF. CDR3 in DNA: TGTGCCAGCAGTTACGGCCGGGATGGCTACACCTTC.

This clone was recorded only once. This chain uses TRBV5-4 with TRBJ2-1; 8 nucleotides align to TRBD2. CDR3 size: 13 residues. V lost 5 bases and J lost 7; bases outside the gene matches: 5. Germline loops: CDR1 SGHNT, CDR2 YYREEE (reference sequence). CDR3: CASRTSEDNEQFF. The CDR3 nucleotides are TGTGCCAGCAGGACTAGCGAGGATAATGAGCAGTTCTTC.